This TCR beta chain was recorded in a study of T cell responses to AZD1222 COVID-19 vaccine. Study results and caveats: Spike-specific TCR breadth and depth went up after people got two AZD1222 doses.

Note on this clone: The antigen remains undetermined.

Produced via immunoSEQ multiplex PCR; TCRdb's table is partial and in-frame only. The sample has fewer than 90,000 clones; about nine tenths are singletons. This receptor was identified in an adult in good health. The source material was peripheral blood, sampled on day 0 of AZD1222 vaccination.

CDR3: CASSWIAGVTTNEQFF. DNA for the CDR3: TGTGCCAGCAGTTGGATAGCGGGAGTGACCACGAATGAGCAGTTCTTC. J is TRBJ2-1 and V is TRBV6-5; 9 positions match TRBD2. The CDR3 covers 16 residues. V lost 4 bases, J lost 7 bases, and 11 bases stayed unmatched. Germline CDR1 reads MNHEY; CDR2 reads SVGAGI.